This passage covers 29 T cell receptor beta chains from one sample sequenced in a study of blood T cell repertoires in COVID-19. Assay: immunoSEQ multiplex PCR; the TCRdb copy retains only in-frame clones and omits some. The table lists 330,000 or so clones, about nine tenths of them singletons, with 1% in the top ten. Input material: PBMCs or T cells enriched from blood (not recorded which). All receptors derive from a young woman who had been exposed to COVID-19.

The gene calls are TRBV3-1 (or the pseudogene TRBV3-2) and TRBJ2-3; 11 nucleotides match TRBD2. V dropped 4 bases and J dropped 4; count of bases not matched to a gene: 4. Germline V gives CDR1 LGHDT, CDR2 YNNKEL (reference sequence). The CDR3 length is 15 residues. The CDR3 sequence: CASSPLAGAADTQYF. The CDR3 DNA sequence: TGTGCCAGCAGCCCACTAGCGGGAGCGGCAGATACGCAGTATTTT.

The gene calls are TRBV5-5 and TRBJ2-1; D possibly corresponds to TRBD2 (6 bases). Germline loops: CDR1 SGHKS, CDR2 YYEKEE (reference sequence). The CDR3 covers 16 residues. V dropped 2 bases and J dropped 2 bases, with 14 bases sitting between them. The CDR3 DNA is TGTGCCAGCAGCTTAGGCAGCGGGTTCGCCTACAATGAGCAGTTCTTC. It yields the protein CASSLGSGFAYNEQFF.

This chain connects TRBV10-3 to TRBJ2-3; D perhaps matches TRBD2 (5 bases). Trimming removed 10 bases at V and 0 bases at J, with 14 bases between. The CDR3 runs to 14 residues. Germline lookup yields CDR1 ENHRY and CDR2 SYGVKD. The CDR3 region has the DNA TGTGCCACCACACTAGGAACTAGCACAGATACGCAGTATTTT. Its protein is CATTLGTSTDTQYF.

The chain has TRBV19 and TRBJ2-5, with D possibly TRBD1 on 6 matching bases. Germline V gene sequence: CDR1 LNHDA, CDR2 SQIVND (reference sequence). V lost 5 bases, J lost 4 bases, and 17 bases lay in between. The CDR3 sequence is 15 residues long. Here the CDR3 reads CASSEVQGNRETQYF. CDR3 DNA: TGTGCCAGTAGTGAGGTGCAGGGGAACCGAGAGACCCAGTACTTC.

The chain couples TRBV28 to TRBJ2-4, with a tentative D call TRBD2 (6 bases). Per germline, CDR1 MDHEN and CDR2 SYDVKM. V lost 6 bases to trimming and J lost 9 bases, with 15 bases between them. The CDR3 has 13 residues. The CDR3 DNA follows: TGTGCCAGCAGCTCCCCGGGGCGGGGCATTCAGTACTTC. It specifies CASSSPGRGIQYF. Based on the CDR3 plus reference TRBV28 and TRBJ2-4, the full variable domain is DVKVTQSSRYLVKRTGEKVFLECVQDMDHENMFWYRQDPGLGLRLIYFSYDVKMKEKGDIPEGYSVSREKKERFSLILESASTNQTSMYLCASSSPGRGIQYFGAGTRLSVL.

This clone appeared a single time. The gene calls are TRBV19 and TRBJ2-2; possible D gene TRBD1, 6 bases. Deletions cut 7 bases from V and 1 base from J, with 16 bases between. Germline values: CDR1 LNHDA, CDR2 SQIVND (reference sequence). The CDR3 is made up of 16 amino acids. CDR3 region: CASKTVWTVNTGELFF. CDR3 in DNA: TGTGCCAGTAAGACTGTTTGGACAGTGAACACCGGGGAGCTGTTTTTT.

The gene calls are TRBV19 and TRBJ1-5; a possible D gene is TRBD1 (6 bases). Germline CDR1 LNHDA, CDR2 SQIVND (reference sequence). Trimming pared 3 bases from V and 2 bases from J, leaving 11 bases between. This CDR3 has 15 amino acids. The CDR3 loop is CASSIARGGNQPQHF. The CDR3 nucleotides read TGTGCCAGTAGTATCGCCAGGGGAGGCAATCAGCCCCAGCATTTT.

The rearrangement joins TRBV5-1 to TRBJ1-1, with 7 nucleotides matching TRBD1. The ends lost 0 bases at V and 4 bases at J; junction bases unmatched: 6. The CDR3 is 15 amino acids. Germline V gives CDR1 SGHRS, CDR2 YFSETQ. Written as DNA, the CDR3 is TGCGCCAGCAGCTTGGCCATACAGGGGATCACTGAAGCTTTCTTT. Its translation is CASSLAIQGITEAFF. The entire variable domain, with the rest obtained from reference TRBV5-1 and TRBJ1-1, is as follows: KAGVTQTPRYLIKTRGQQVTLSCSPISGHRSVSWYQQTPGQGLQFLFEYFSETQRNKGNFPGRFSGRQFSNSRSEMNVSTLELGDSALYLCASSLAIQGITEAFFGQGTRLTVV.

V is TRBV7-8 and J is TRBJ1-5; TRBD1 agrees at 10 bases. Per the germline V gene, CDR1 is SGHVS and CDR2 is FQNEAQ. CDR3 length: 17 residues. V shed 7 bases and J 1 base; nucleotides not matched to a gene: 10. The CDR3 loop reads CASKGSWGQGSNQPQHF. CDR3 coding DNA: TGTGCCAGCAAGGGATCGTGGGGACAGGGGAGCAATCAGCCCCAGCATTTT.

This clone has more than one count but fewer than ten. V usage is TRBV21-1 and J usage is TRBJ1-2; the table assigns TRBD1, which was not confirmed against the DNA. TRBV21-1 is a documented pseudogene. The CDR3 contains 16 residues. CDR3 region: CASSTRFKQGEDGYTF. CDR3 in DNA: TGTGCCAGCAGCACCAGATTCAAACAGGGAGAGGATGGCTACACCTTC.

This chain joins TRBV28 and TRBJ1-5; 7 bases are a match to TRBD1. Germline assignment: CDR1 MDHEN and CDR2 SYDVKM. The CDR3 totals 13 residues. Trimming took 8 bases from V and 3 from J; bases not matched to a gene: 4. The CDR3 DNA follows: TGTGCCAGCCTCGACAGGGACAATCAGCCCCAGCATTTT. The encoded protein is CASLDRDNQPQHF.

The chain recombines TRBV19 with TRBJ2-5; perhaps TRBD1 as D (5 bases). CDR1 and CDR2 from the germline V gene are LNHDA and SQIVND (reference sequence). The CDR3 runs to 12 residues. V lost 6 bases and J lost 5, with 10 bases in between. The CDR3: CASSPGWETQYF. The CDR3 nucleotides read TGTGCCAGTAGCCCAGGGTGGGAGACCCAGTACTTC.

CDR3 loop: CASSSSDRDQGNTEAFF. CDR3 nucleotides: TGCGCCAGCAGCTCCTCGGACAGGGATCAGGGGAACACTGAAGCTTTCTTT. The chain is built from TRBV5-1 and TRBJ1-1; the match to TRBD1 covers 8 bases. J was trimmed by 1 base and V by 3 bases; bases with no gene match: 11. This CDR3 comprises 17 residues. Germline V lookup: CDR1 SGHRS, CDR2 YFSETQ. Supplemented by reference TRBV5-1 and TRBJ1-1, the full variable domain reads KAGVTQTPRYLIKTRGQQVTLSCSPISGHRSVSWYQQTPGQGLQFLFEYFSETQRNKGNFPGRFSGRQFSNSRSEMNVSTLELGDSALYLCASSSSDRDQGNTEAFFGQGTRLTVV.

J is TRBJ2-2 and V is TRBV6-5, with TRBD2 as a possible D gene (5 bases). The CDR3 totals 15 residues. The germline V and J ends were trimmed by 6 bases and 4 bases, with 15 bases remaining between them. Germline CDR1 MNHEY, CDR2 SVGAGI. CDR3 loop: CASSEQEAGTGELFF. CDR3 DNA sequence: TGTGCCAGCAGCGAGCAAGAGGCGGGCACCGGGGAGCTGTTTTTT.

As concerns this clone: Other DNA sequences from this sample encode an identical CDR3 as well. V gene TRBV6-5 combines with J gene TRBJ1-1; tentatively, D is TRBD1 (6 bases). The germline V and J ends were trimmed by 6 bases and 6 bases, with 14 bases remaining between them. The CDR3 extends over 13 amino acids. Germline V gene data show CDR1 as MNHEY and CDR2 as SVGAGI. CDR3 bases: TGTGCCAGCAGGCACACAGGGTCACCTGAAGCTTTCTTT. This encodes CASRHTGSPEAFF.

The chain recombines TRBV7-9 with TRBJ1-1; no definite D call. The CDR3 is made up of 13 amino acids. Germline V lookup: CDR1 SEHNR, CDR2 FQNEAQ (reference sequence). V dropped 0 bases and J dropped 7 bases, with 9 bases sitting between them. CDR3 nucleotide sequence: TGTGCCAGCAGCTTAGCCGGGTTTGATGAAGCTTTCTTT. This encodes CASSLAGFDEAFF.

The genes are TRBV6-1 and TRBJ2-7; 7 nucleotides agree with TRBD1. Germline lookup yields CDR1 MNHNS and CDR2 SASEGT. This CDR3 contains 14 residues. Trimming removed 2 bases from V and 4 bases from J; junction bases left unmatched: 5. This CDR3 is CASSEWSGGYEQYF. As DNA, the CDR3 is TGTGCCAGCAGTGAATGGTCAGGGGGATACGAGCAGTACTTC.

V usage is TRBV5-1 and J usage is TRBJ1-6; D gene unclear. The V end was cut by 0 bases, the J end by 6 bases, with 10 bases between. CDR1 and CDR2 (germline): SGHRS, YFSETQ. The CDR3 sequence is 15 residues long. The CDR3 is CASSLGAGLNSPLHF. Here the CDR3 DNA reads TGCGCCAGCAGCTTGGGGGCAGGCCTTAATTCACCCCTCCACTTT.

The rearrangement links TRBV24-1 to TRBJ1-5, with 10 positions matching TRBD1. The CDR3 sequence is 16 residues long. Germline V gene sequence: CDR1 KGHDR, CDR2 SFDVKD. With 3 bases clipped from V and 4 bases from J, the junction kept 5 bases outside the gene matches. CDR3 sequence (DNA): TGTGCCACCAGTGATCCCGGGACAGGGGCTAATCAGCCCCAGCATTTT. Translated, it gives CATSDPGTGANQPQHF.

This clone was counted a few times. The CDR3 DNA follows: TGTGCCAGCAGCTTAGGCCTAGCGGGAGAAAGGTACGAGCAGTACTTC. This codes for CASSLGLAGERYEQYF. The V gene is TRBV13, the J gene TRBJ2-7; 10 nucleotides align to TRBD2. Germline V CDR1 and CDR2: PRHDT, FYEKMQ (reference sequence). The CDR3 runs to 16 residues. Trimming cost V 0 bases and J 4 bases; bases outside gene matches: 6.

The chain has TRBV6-6 and TRBJ1-3; D unresolved. Germline V gene sequence: CDR1 MNHNY, CDR2 SVGAGI (reference sequence). The V gene lost 6 bases and the J gene lost 4 bases, with 10 bases spanning the gap. The CDR3 contains 13 residues. The DNA for the CDR3 is TGTGCCAGCAGCAAACGGGAGGGAAACACCATATATTTT. Translation: CASSKREGNTIYF.

CDR3 DNA: TGTGCCAGCAGTCCCGCTGGGCGTCAGAACTATGGCTACACCTTC. Residues: CASSPAGRQNYGYTF. The chain uses TRBV6-5 and TRBJ1-2, with D uncertain. Per the germline V gene, CDR1 is MNHEY and CDR2 is SVGAGI. The CDR3 consists of 15 residues. Trimming cost V 5 bases and J 2 bases, with 15 bases left between them.

This clone was seen once. The chain carries TRBV30 and TRBJ2-5; D may be TRBD2 (5 bases). CDR1 and CDR2 from the germline V gene are GTSNPN and SVGIG (reference sequence). V lost 1 base and J lost 0, with 9 bases in between. The CDR3 covers 14 residues. The CDR3 nucleotides are TGTGCCTGGAGTGGGGGAGTTCACCAAGAGACCCAGTACTTC. Its translation: CAWSGGVHQETQYF.

The chain combines TRBV6-5 with TRBJ2-3; 10 bases are shared with TRBD2. Germline trimming cut 1 base from V and 0 bases from J; bases unmatched to any gene: 1. Germline V gives CDR1 MNHEY, CDR2 SVGAGI. This CDR3 is built from 16 residues. The CDR3 loop reads CASSYLTSGSTDTQYF. Here the CDR3 DNA reads TGTGCCAGCAGTTACTTGACTAGCGGGAGCACAGATACGCAGTATTTT.

CDR3 sequence reads: CASSFRASGIGTDTQYF. CDR3 coding DNA: TGTGCCAGCAGTTTCCGGGCTAGCGGGATAGGCACAGATACGCAGTATTTT. The J gene is TRBJ2-3, the V gene TRBV27; the match to TRBD2 covers 9 bases. The CDR3 contains 17 residues. V was pared by 3 bases and J by 1 base, with 8 bases of the junction left unmatched. CDR1 is MNHEY, CDR2 SMNVEV, per germline (reference sequence).

This clone was seen a handful of times. The genes are TRBV7-9 and TRBJ1-5; no reliable D call. V dropped 6 bases and J dropped 6 bases, with 15 bases sitting between them. The CDR3 loop spans 14 amino acids. The germline V gene encodes CDR1 SEHNR and CDR2 FQNEAQ (reference sequence). The CDR3 region has the DNA TGTGCCAGCAGTCTGGAAAGCGAGGTTCAGCCCCAGCATTTT. The encoded protein is CASSLESEVQPQHF. Full variable domain (remainder filled in from reference TRBV7-9 and TRBJ1-5): DTGVSQNPRHKITKRGQNVTFRCDPISEHNRLYWYRQTLGQGPEFLTYFQNEAQLEKSRLLSDRFSAERPKGSFSTLEIQRTEQGDSAMYLCASSLESEVQPQHFGDGTRLSIL.

This sequence joins TRBV18 and TRBJ2-7; unclear D gene. V was pared by 3 bases and J by 5 bases, with 8 bases between. The CDR3 sequence is 12 residues long. Germline V lookup: CDR1 KGHSH, CDR2 LQKENI. Here the CDR3 DNA reads TGTGCCAGCTCACCGGCCCCGAACGAGCAGTACTTC. It translates to CASSPAPNEQYF.

CDR3: CASSPSTGGANTGELFF. In nucleotides, the CDR3 is TGTGCCAGCAGTCCCTCGACGGGAGGGGCGAACACCGGGGAGCTGTTTTTT. The chain couples TRBV7-9 to TRBJ2-2; 8 nucleotides agree with TRBD2. Germline CDR1 SEHNR, CDR2 FQNEAQ (reference sequence). The CDR3 is 17 amino acids. With 6 bases clipped from V and 0 bases from J, the junction kept 9 bases outside the gene matches.

V gene TRBV12-3 or TRBV12-4 combines with J gene TRBJ1-6; perhaps TRBD1 as D (5 bases). Between the trimmed V and J ends, which lost 8 bases and 7 bases, there was a span of 12 bases. The CDR3 extends over 13 amino acids. In DNA, the CDR3 is TGTGCCAGCCCACAGGCCCCCAATTCACCCCTCCACTTT. Protein: CASPQAPNSPLHF.